This T cell receptor (beta chain) was obtained from a study of cytomegalovirus exposure and HLA in healthy donors. Healthy bone marrow donors made up the cohort. The germline V gene encodes CDR1 SGHTA and CDR2 FQGTGA. The ends were cut back, 2 bases at V and 1 base at J, with 5 bases in the middle. The CDR3 totals 13 residues. PCR employed 60 Vbeta and 13 Jbeta primers. TCRdb's table, derived via immunoSEQ multiplex PCR, lists solely in-frame clones and lacks some. The table has a few hundred thousand clones, about 75% seen once. The genes are TRBV7-3 and TRBJ1-1; weak D call: TRBD1 (5 bases). The sequenced sample was PBMCs. The TCR was taken from a woman aged 25 to 39 in good health and CMV-seronegative. CDR3 protein: CASSLQGNTEAFF. The DNA for the CDR3 is TGTGCCAGCAGCTTACAGGGGAACACTGAAGCTTTCTTT.